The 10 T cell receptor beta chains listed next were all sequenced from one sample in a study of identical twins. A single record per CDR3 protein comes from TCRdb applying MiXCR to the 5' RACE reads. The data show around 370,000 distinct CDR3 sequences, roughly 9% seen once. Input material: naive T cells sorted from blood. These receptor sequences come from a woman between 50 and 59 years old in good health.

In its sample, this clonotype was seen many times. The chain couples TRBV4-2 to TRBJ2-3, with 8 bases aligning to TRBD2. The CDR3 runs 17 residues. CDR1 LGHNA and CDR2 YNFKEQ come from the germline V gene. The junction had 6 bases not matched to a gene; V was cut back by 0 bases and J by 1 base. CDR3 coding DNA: TGTGCCAGCAGCCAAGAAACTAGCGGAGACGGCACAGATACGCAGTATTTT. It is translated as CASSQETSGDGTDTQYF.

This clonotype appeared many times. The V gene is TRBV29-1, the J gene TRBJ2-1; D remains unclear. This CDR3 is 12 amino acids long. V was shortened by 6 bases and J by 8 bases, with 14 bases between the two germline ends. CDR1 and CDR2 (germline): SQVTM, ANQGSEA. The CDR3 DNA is TGCAGCGTCACCGTCTGGGCCTATGAGCAGTTCTTC. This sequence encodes CSVTVWAYEQFF.

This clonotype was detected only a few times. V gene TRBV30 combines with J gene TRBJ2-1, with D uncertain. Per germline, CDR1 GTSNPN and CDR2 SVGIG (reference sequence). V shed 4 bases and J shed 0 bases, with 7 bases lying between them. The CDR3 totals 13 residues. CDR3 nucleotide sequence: TGTGCCTGGACTGGCGGCTCCTACAATGAGCAGTTCTTC. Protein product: CAWTGGSYNEQFF.

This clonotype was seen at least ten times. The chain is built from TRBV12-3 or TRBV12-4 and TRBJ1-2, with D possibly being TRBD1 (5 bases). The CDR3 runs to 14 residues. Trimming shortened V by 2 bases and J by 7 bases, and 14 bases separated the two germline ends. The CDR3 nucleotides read TGTGCCAGCAGTTTATGGGGGGAGGGGTCTGGCTACACCTTC. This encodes CASSLWGEGSGYTF.

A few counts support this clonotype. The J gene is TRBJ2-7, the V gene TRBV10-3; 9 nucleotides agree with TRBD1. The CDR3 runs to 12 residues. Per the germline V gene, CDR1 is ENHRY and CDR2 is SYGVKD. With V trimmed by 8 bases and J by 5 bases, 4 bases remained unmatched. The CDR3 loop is CAIDRGGDEQYF. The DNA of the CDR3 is TGTGCCATCGACAGGGGGGGGGACGAGCAGTACTTC.

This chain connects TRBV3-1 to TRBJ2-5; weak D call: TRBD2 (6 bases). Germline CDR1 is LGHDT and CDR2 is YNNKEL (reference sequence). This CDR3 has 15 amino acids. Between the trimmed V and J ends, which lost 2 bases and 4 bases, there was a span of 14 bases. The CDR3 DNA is TGTGCCAGCAGCCAACAGCGGGCCCGGGGAGAGACCCAGTACTTC. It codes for CASSQQRARGETQYF.

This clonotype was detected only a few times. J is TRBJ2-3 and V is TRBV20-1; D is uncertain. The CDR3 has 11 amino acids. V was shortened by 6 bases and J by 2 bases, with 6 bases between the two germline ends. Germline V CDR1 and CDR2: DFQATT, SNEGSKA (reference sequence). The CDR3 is CSAEITDTQYF. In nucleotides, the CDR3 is TGCAGTGCGGAAATCACAGATACGCAGTATTTT.

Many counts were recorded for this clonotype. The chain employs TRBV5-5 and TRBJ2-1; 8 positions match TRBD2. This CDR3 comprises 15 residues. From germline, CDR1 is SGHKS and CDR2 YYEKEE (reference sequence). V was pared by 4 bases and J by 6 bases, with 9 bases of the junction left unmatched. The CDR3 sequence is CASSHLPGTSNEQFF. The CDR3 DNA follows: TGTGCCAGCAGCCATCTCCCCGGGACTAGCAATGAGCAGTTCTTC.

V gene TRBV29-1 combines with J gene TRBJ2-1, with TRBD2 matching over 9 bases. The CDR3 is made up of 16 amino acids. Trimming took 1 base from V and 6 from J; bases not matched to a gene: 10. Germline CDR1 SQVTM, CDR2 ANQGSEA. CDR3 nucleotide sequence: TGCAGCGTTGAAGGGTTAGCGGGAGTCCTCTCCAATGAGCAGTTCTTC. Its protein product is CSVEGLAGVLSNEQFF.

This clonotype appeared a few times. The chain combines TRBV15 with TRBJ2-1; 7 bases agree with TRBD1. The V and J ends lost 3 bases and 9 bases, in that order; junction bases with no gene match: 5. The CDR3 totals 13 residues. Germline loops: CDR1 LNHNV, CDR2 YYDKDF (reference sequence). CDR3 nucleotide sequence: TGTGCCACCAGCAGGACAGGGATTGGTGAGCAGTTCTTC. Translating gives CATSRTGIGEQFF.